This T cell receptor beta chain was recorded in a study of T cell changes during pregnancy in multiple sclerosis. The CDR3 has 16 amino acids. V gave up 4 bases and J gave up 6 bases; unmatched junction bases: 10. From germline, CDR1 is SGHDT and CDR2 YYEEEE. Data came from immunoSEQ multiplex PCR; TCRdb stores just in-frame clones and leaves some out. Here the sample spans about 61,000 clones, just under 90% being singletons. This chain joins TRBV5-6 and TRBJ1-6; 7 bases are shared with TRBD1. The origin of this receptor is a female donor in good health, enrolled as a control in a pregnancy study. The specimen was peripheral blood, collected in the first trimester of pregnancy. The CDR3 DNA sequence: TGTGCCAGCAGCGCAAGAACAGGGGTCCCTAATTCACCCCTCCACTTT. It encodes CASSARTGVPNSPLHF.